This T cell receptor (beta chain) originates from a study of T-cell reconstitution after alpha-beta-depleted transplantation in children. The junction had 5 bases not matched to a gene; V was cut back by 4 bases and J by 4 bases. The CDR3 contains 15 residues. Germline lookup yields CDR1 SGHRS and CDR2 YFSETQ. At least ten counts were recorded for this clonotype. Unique molecular identifiers were incorporated during preparation of the TCRbeta library. TCRdb itself ran the PCR reads through MiXCR, one entry per CDR3 protein. Here the sample spans 83,000 or so distinct CDR3 sequences, roughly 7.7% being singletons.

The TCR comes from a human donor who donated a stem cell graft to a child with congenital amegakaryocytic thrombocytopenia. The source material was PBMCs from the stem cell graft donor, sampled from the stem cell graft. This sequence joins TRBV5-1 and TRBJ2-3; the match to TRBD2 covers 11 bases. The CDR3 nucleotides read TGCGCCAGCAGCCCGCTAGCGGGAGGTTCAGATACGCAGTATTTT. Residues: CASSPLAGGSDTQYF.